Described below is a single T cell receptor (beta chain) sequence and its context. What it binds is not known. The PCR used 60 Vbeta and 13 Jbeta primers. This table comes from immunoSEQ multiplex PCR, and its TCRdb copy is limited to in-frame clones, with some not included. The sample has 95,000 to 150,000 clones, about 80% seen once. The data were obtained in a study of cytomegalovirus exposure and HLA in healthy donors. Study-level points and caveats: The authors later found HLA-associated TCR beta chains more clonally expanded than equally common others.

Source material: PBMCs. The source of this sequence is a middle-aged woman in good health and CMV-seropositive.

CDR3: CASSTGAQGYNEQFF. As DNA, the CDR3 is TGCGCCAGTTCGACAGGGGCCCAGGGATACAATGAGCAGTTCTTC. This rearrangement joins TRBV5-1 to TRBJ2-1, with 8 bases that match TRBD1. CDR3 length: 15 residues. After removal of 8 bases from V and 4 bases from J, the junction contained 11 bases not matched to a gene. Germline V gives CDR1 SGHRS, CDR2 YFSETQ.